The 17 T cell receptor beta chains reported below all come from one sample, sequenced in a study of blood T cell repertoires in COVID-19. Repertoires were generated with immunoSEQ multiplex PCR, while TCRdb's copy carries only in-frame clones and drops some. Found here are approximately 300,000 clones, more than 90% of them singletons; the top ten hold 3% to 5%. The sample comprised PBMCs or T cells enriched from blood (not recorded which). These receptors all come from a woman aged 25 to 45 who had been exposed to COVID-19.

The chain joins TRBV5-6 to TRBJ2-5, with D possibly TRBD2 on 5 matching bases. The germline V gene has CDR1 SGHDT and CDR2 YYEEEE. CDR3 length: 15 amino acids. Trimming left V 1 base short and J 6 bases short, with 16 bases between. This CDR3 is CASSLIERLKQTQYF. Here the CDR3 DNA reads TGTGCCAGCAGCTTGATTGAAAGACTAAAACAGACCCAGTACTTC.

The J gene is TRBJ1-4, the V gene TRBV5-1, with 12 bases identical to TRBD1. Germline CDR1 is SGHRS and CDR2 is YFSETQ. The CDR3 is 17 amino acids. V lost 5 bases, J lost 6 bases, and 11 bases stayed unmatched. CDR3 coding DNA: TGCGCCAGCAGTTTTATACCCGGGACAGGGGGCGATGAAAAACTGTTTTTT. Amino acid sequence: CASSFIPGTGGDEKLFF.

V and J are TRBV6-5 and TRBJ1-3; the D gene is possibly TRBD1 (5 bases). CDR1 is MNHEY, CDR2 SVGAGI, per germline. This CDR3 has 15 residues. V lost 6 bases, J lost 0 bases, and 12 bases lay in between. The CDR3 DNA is TGTGCCAGCAGATTGGACATATACTCTGGAAACACCATATATTTT. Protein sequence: CASRLDIYSGNTIYF.

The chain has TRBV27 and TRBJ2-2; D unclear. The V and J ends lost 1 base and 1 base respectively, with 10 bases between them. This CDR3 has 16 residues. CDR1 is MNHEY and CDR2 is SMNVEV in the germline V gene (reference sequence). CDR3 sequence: CASSLWAGWNTGELFF. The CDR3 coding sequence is TGTGCCAGCAGTTTATGGGCAGGTTGGAACACCGGGGAGCTGTTTTTT.

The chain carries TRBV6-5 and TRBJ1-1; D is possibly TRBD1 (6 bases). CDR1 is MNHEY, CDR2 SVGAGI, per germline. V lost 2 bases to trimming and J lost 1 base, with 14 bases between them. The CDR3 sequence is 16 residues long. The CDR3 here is CASSYNLGAGNTEAFF. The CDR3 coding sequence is TGTGCCAGCAGTTACAATTTGGGGGCCGGGAACACTGAAGCTTTCTTT.

CDR3 amino acids: CASSSPAGTEAFF. CDR3 coding DNA: TGTGCCAGCAGCTCCCCCGCGGGGACTGAAGCTTTCTTT. V usage is TRBV6-5 and J usage is TRBJ1-1; D not certain. The CDR3 covers 13 residues. Trimming took 6 bases from V and 5 from J, leaving 13 bases between them. CDR1 MNHEY and CDR2 SVGAGI come from the germline V gene.

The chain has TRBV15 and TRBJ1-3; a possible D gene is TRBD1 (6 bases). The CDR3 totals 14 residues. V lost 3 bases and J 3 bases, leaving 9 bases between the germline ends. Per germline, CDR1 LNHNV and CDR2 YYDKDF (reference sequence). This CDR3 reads CATSSRQDGNTIYF. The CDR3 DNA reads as TGTGCCACCAGCAGCAGACAGGATGGAAACACCATATATTTT.

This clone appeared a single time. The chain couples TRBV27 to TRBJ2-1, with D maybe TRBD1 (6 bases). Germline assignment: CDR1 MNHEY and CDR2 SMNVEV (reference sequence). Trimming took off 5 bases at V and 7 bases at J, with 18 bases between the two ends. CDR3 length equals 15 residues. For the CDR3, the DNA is TGTGCCAGCAGTCCTGGGACCAAAGGGGGAAATGAGCAGTTCTTC. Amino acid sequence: CASSPGTKGGNEQFF.

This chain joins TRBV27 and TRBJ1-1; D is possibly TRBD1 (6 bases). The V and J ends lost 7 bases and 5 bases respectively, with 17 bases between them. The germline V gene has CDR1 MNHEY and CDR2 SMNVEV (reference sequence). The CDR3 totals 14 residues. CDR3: CASTIGTPATEAFF. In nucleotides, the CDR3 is TGTGCCAGCACCATCGGGACACCCGCGACTGAAGCTTTCTTT.

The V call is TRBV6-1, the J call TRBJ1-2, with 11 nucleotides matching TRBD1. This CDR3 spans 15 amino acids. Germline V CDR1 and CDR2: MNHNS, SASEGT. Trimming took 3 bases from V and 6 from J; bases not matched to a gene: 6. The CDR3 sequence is CASSDRDRGNDGYTF. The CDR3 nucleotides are TGTGCCAGCAGTGACCGGGACAGGGGGAACGATGGCTACACCTTC.

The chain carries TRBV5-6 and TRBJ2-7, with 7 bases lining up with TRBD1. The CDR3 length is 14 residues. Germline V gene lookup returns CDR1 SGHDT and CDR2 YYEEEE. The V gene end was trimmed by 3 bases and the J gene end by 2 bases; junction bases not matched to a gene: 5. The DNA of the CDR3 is TGTGCCAGCAGCTCCGGGACAGTTCCCTACGAGCAGTACTTC. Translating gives CASSSGTVPYEQYF.

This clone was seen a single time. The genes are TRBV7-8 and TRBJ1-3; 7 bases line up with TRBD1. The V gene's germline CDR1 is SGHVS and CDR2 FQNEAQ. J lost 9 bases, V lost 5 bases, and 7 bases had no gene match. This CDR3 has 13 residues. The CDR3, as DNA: TGTGCCAGCAGCCCACTTGACAGGGTCACCATATATTTT. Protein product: CASSPLDRVTIYF.

Here the CDR3 DNA reads TGTGCCAGCAGCTTAGCCGACAGGTTGGCCTATGGCTACACCTTC. Protein: CASSLADRLAYGYTF. V is TRBV7-9 and J is TRBJ1-2, with D possibly being TRBD1 (6 bases). In germline, CDR1 is SEHNR, CDR2 FQNEAQ (reference sequence). The V and J ends lost 0 bases and 4 bases respectively, with 12 bases between them. CDR3 length equals 15 residues.

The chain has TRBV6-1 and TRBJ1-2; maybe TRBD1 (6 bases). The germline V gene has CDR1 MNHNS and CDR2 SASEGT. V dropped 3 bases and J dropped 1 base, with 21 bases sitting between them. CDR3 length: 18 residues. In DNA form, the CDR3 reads TGTGCCAGCAGTGAGGGGGGGGGCAGGGCGAATTTTAACTATGGCTACACCTTC. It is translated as CASSEGGGRANFNYGYTF.

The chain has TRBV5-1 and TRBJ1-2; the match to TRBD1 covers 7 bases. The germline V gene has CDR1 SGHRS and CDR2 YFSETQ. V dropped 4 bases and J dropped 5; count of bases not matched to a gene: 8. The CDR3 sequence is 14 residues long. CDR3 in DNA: TGCGCCAGCAGCCCCCAGGGACAGCTATATGGCTACACCTTC. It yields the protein CASSPQGQLYGYTF. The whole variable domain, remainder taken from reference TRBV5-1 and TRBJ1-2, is KAGVTQTPRYLIKTRGQQVTLSCSPISGHRSVSWYQQTPGQGLQFLFEYFSETQRNKGNFPGRFSGRQFSNSRSEMNVSTLELGDSALYLCASSPQGQLYGYTFGSGTRLTVV.

The CDR3 DNA reads as TGTGCCACCAGTGATAACCGGGACAGCGCCTACGAGCAGTACTTC. It yields the protein CATSDNRDSAYEQYF. The chain joins TRBV24-1 to TRBJ2-7, with TRBD1 matching over 7 bases. With 3 bases clipped from V and 2 bases from J, the junction kept 6 bases outside the gene matches. The CDR3 has 15 amino acids. Germline V CDR1 and CDR2: KGHDR, SFDVKD.

CDR3 region: CATSRDGGTGTYEQYF. The CDR3 nucleotides are TGTGCCACCAGCAGAGATGGGGGGACAGGGACCTACGAGCAGTACTTC. The chain combines TRBV15 with TRBJ2-7, with 9 bases aligning to TRBD1. Germline CDR1 is LNHNV and CDR2 is YYDKDF (reference sequence). The CDR3 sequence is 16 residues long. V trimming: 0 bases; J trimming: 2 bases; junction bases outside the gene matches: 5. The full variable domain, rest sourced from reference TRBV15 and TRBJ2-7, is DAMVIQNPRYQVTQFGKPVTLSCSQTLNHNVMYWYQQKSSQAPKLLFHYYDKDFNNEADTPDNFQSRRPNTSFCFLDIRSPGLGDTAMYLCATSRDGGTGTYEQYFGPGTRLTVT.